A selection of T cell receptor beta chains follows, all from one sample in a study of T cells after yellow fever vaccination. Each CDR3 protein is one row after TCRdb ran MiXCR on the 5' RACE reads. Among 450,000 to 550,000 distinct CDR3 sequences listed, 15% to 20% were seen once. Sequences were derived from PBMCs, sampled 15 days after the yellow fever booster vaccination. These receptors were obtained from a man aged 25-45 years who received the YFV17D yellow fever vaccine. Each CDR3 is given without its conserved first and last residue. The D gene is left open where the match is weak.

v_call cdr3_length d_call cdr3_aa
TRBV21-1 14 NA ASSKGWRQGPYEQY
TRBV28 13 NA ASSPRDSPENEQF
TRBV12-3/TRBV12-4 13 NA ASNDGGGLRKTQY
TRBV20-1 9 TRBD1 SASRQGSDF
TRBV20-1 12 NA SASPSAYYNEQF
TRBV10-3 12 TRBD2 ATSGTSGTDTQY
TRBV12-3/TRBV12-4 10 NA ASSFSSNTQY
TRBV20-1 12 TRBD2 SARDGAGADTQY
TRBV5-1 13 NA ASRRGSGWDNEQF
TRBV7-2 12 NA ASSRDSFIGEQY
TRBV20-1 10 NA SAGIAWEEQY
TRBV6-6 11 NA ASSYSAGEKLF
TRBV11-3 13 TRBD2 ASSLGGSLTDTQY
TRBV7-9 10 NA ASSIDFYEQY
TRBV5-1 14 NA ASSFSLTRSGETQY
TRBV20-1 9 NA SAGGINEQF
TRBV5-1 9 NA ATKATDTQY
TRBV6-2/TRBV6-3 11 TRBD2 ASSIAGSYEQY
TRBV18 12 TRBD2 ASSPPGLAYEQY
TRBV6-2/TRBV6-3 11 TRBD2 ASSLVAGEEQY
TRBV14 14 NA ASSQVAGTTGNTIY
TRBV5-4 12 TRBD2 ASNIGGTEETQY
TRBV5-1 9 NA ASREEGEQY
TRBV6-6 10 NA ASSLLLQPQH
TRBV6-5 14 NA ASSYSMTGVGEKLF
TRBV29-1 11 TRBD1 SVLGTGLSGYT
TRBV12-3/TRBV12-4 12 NA ASSLGWITYEQY
TRBV5-1 13 NA ASSLDFSSGNTIY